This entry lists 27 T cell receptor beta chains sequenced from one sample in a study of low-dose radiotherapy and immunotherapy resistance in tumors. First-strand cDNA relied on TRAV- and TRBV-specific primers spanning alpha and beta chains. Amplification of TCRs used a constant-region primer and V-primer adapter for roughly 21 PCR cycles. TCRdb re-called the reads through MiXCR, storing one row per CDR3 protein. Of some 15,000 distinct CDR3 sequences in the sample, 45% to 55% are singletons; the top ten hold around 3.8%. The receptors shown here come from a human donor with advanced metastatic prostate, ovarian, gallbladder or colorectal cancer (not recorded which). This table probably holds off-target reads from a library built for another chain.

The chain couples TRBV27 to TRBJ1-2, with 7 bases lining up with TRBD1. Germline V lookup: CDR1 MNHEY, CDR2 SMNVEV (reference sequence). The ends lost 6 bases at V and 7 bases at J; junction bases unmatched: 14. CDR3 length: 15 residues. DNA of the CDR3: TGTGCCAGCAGACCACCAGGGGAGGGGGCTGTTGGCTACACCTTC. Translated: CASRPPGEGAVGYTF.

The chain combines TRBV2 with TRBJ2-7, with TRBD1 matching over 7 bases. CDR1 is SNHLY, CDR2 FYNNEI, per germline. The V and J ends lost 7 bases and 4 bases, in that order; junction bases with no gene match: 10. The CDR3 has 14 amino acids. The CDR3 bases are TGTGCCAGCACCCTGACAGGGAAGGGTTACGAGCAGTACTTC. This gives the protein CASTLTGKGYEQYF. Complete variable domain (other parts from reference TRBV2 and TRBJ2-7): EPEVTQTPSHQVTQMGQEVILRCVPISNHLYFYWYRQILGQKVEFLVSFYNNEISEKSEIFDDQFSVERPDGSNFTLKIRSTKLEDSAMYFCASTLTGKGYEQYFGPGTRLTVT.

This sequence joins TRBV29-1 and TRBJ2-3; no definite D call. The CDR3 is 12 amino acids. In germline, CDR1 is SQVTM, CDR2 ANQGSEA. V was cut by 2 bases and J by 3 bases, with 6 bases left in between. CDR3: CSVESWTDTQYF. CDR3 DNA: TGCAGCGTTGAAAGCTGGACAGATACGCAGTATTTT.

DNA of the CDR3: TGTGCCAGCAGCCCCTTCCGGACAGGGAGTAATGAAAAACTGTTTTTT. Residues: CASSPFRTGSNEKLFF. This chain joins TRBV3-1 and TRBJ1-4; 8 nucleotides align to TRBD1. After removal of 4 bases from V and 4 bases from J, the junction contained 8 bases not matched to a gene. This CDR3 comprises 16 residues. Germline CDR1 is LGHDT and CDR2 is YNNKEL (reference sequence).

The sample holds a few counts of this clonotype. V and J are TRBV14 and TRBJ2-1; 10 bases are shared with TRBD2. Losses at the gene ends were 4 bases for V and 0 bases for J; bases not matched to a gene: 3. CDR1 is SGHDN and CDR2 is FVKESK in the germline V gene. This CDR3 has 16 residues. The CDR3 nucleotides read TGTGCCAGCAGCCTTAGCGGGGGGAGCTCCTACAATGAGCAGTTCTTC. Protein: CASSLSGGSSYNEQFF.

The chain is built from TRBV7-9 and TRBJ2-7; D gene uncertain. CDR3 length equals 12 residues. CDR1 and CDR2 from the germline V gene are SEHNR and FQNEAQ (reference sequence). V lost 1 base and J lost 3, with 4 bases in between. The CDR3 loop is CASSLVRYEQYF. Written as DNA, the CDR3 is TGTGCCAGCAGCTTAGTGCGCTACGAGCAGTACTTC.

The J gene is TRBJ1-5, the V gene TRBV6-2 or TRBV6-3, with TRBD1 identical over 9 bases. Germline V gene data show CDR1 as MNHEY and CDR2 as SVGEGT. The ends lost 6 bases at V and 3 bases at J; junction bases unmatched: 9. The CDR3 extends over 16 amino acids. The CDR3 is CASREGQGRTNQPQHF. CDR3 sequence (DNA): TGTGCCAGCAGAGAAGGACAGGGGAGGACCAATCAGCCCCAGCATTTT.

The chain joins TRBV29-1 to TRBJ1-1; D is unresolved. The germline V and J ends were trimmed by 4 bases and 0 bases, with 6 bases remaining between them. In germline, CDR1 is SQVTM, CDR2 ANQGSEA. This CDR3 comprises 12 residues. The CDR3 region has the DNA TGCAGCGTTGTGGGAGTGAACACTGAAGCTTTCTTT. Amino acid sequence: CSVVGVNTEAFF.

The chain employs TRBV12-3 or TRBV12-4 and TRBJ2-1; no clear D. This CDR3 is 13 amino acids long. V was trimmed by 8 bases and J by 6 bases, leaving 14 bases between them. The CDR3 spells CASVTDPGNEQFF. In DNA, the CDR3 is TGTGCCAGCGTCACGGATCCGGGCAATGAGCAGTTCTTC.

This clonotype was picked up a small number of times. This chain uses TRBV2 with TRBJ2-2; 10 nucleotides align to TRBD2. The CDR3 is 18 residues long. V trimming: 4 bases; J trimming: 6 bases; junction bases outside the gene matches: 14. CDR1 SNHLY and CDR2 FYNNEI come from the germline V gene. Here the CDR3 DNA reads TGTGCCAGCAGTGCGTTGAGGACCAGCGGGAGGGCCTCCGGGGAGCTGTTTTTT. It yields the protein CASSALRTSGRASGELFF.

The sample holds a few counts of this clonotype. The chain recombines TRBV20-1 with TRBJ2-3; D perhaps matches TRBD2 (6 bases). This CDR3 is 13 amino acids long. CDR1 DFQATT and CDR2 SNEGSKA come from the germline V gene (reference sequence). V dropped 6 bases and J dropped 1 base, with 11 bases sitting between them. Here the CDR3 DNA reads TGCAGTGCGGGGCGGGAAGGCACAGATACGCAGTATTTT. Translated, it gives CSAGREGTDTQYF.

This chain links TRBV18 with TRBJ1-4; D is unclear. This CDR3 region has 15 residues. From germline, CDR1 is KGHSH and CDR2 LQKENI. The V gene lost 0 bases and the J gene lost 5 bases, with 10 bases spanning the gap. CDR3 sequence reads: CASSPPMGANEKLFF. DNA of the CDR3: TGTGCCAGCTCACCACCCATGGGCGCCAATGAAAAACTGTTTTTT.

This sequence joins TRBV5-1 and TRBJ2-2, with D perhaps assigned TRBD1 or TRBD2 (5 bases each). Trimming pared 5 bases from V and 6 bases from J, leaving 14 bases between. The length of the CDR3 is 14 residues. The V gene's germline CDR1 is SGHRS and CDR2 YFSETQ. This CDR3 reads CASSRDPTAGELFF. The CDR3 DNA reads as TGCGCCAGCAGTAGGGACCCAACGGCCGGGGAGCTGTTTTTT.

CDR3 nucleotides: TGTGCCAGCAGCTTAGCTAGCGTCTCCTCCTACGAGCAGTACTTC. Translated: CASSLASVSSYEQYF. This chain connects TRBV7-8 to TRBJ2-7; tentatively, D is TRBD2 (5 bases). Germline CDR1 SGHVS, CDR2 FQNEAQ. Deletions cut 0 bases from V and 0 bases from J, with 9 bases between. CDR3 size: 15 residues.

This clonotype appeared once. The CDR3 here is CAISESRQDKFF. The DNA for the CDR3 is TGTGCCATCAGTGAGTCTCGACAGGATAAGTTCTTC. J is TRBJ2-1 and V is TRBV10-3; weak D call: TRBD1 (6 bases). Germline V gene lookup returns CDR1 ENHRY and CDR2 SYGVKD. This CDR3 region has 12 residues. With 0 bases removed from V and 14 bases from J, the gap between germline ends came to 11 bases.

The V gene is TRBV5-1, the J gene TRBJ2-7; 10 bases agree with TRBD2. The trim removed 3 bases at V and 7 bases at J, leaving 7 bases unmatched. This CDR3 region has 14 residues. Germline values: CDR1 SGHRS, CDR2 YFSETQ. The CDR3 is CASSSPLAGEEQYF. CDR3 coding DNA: TGCGCCAGCAGCTCCCCCCTAGCGGGAGAAGAGCAGTACTTC. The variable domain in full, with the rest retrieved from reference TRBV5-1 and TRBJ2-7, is KAGVTQTPRYLIKTRGQQVTLSCSPISGHRSVSWYQQTPGQGLQFLFEYFSETQRNKGNFPGRFSGRQFSNSRSEMNVSTLELGDSALYLCASSSPLAGEEQYFGPGTRLTVT.

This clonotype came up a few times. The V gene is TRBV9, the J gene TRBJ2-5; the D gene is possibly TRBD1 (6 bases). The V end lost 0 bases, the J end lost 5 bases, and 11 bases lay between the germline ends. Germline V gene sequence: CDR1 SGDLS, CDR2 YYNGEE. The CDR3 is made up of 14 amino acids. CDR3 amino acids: CASSVGQAAETQYF. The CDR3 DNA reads TGTGCCAGCAGCGTAGGACAGGCGGCGGAGACCCAGTACTTC.

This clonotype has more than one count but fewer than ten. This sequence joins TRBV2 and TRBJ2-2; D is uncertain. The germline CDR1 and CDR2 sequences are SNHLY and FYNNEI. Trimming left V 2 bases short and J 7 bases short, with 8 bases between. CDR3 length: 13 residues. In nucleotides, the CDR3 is TGTGCCAGCAGTGAAAGGGTGGGCGGGGAGCTGTTTTTT. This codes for CASSERVGGELFF.

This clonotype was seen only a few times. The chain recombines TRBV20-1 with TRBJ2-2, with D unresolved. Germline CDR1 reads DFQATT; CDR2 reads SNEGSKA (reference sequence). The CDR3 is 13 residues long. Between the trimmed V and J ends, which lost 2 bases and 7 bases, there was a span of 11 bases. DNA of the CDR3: TGCAGTGCTAGAAGACTCCTAAACGGGGAGCTGTTTTTT. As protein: CSARRLLNGELFF.

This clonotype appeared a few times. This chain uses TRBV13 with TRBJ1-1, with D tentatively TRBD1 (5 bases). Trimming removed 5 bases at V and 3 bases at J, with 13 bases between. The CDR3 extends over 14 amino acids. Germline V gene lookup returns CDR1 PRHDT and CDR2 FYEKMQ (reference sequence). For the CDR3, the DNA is TGTGCCAGCAGCCCTAGTCGACAGTACACTGAAGCTTTCTTT. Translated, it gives CASSPSRQYTEAFF. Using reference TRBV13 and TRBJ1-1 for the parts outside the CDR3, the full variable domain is AAGVIQSPRHLIKEKRETATLKCYPIPRHDTVYWYQQGPGQDPQFLISFYEKMQSDKGSIPDRFSAQQFSDYHSELNMSSLELGDSALYFCASSPSRQYTEAFFGQGTRLTVV.

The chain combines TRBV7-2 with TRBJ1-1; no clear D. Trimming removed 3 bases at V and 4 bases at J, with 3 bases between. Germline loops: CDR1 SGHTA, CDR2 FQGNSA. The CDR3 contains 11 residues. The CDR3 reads CASSLGTEAFF. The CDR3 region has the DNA TGTGCCAGCAGCTTGGGCACTGAAGCTTTCTTT.

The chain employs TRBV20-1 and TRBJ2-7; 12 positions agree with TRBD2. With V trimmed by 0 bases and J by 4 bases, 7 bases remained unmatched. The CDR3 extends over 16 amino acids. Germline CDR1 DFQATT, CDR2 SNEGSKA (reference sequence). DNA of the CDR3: TGCAGTGCTAGAGAACGGACTAGCGGGAAAATTTACGAGCAGTACTTC. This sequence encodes CSARERTSGKIYEQYF.

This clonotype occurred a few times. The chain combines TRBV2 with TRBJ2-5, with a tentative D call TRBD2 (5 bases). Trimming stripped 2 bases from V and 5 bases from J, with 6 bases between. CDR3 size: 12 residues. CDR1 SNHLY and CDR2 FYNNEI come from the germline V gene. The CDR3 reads CASSERGETQYF. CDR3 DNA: TGTGCCAGCAGTGAAAGAGGGGAGACCCAGTACTTC. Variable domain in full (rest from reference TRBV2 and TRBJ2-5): EPEVTQTPSHQVTQMGQEVILRCVPISNHLYFYWYRQILGQKVEFLVSFYNNEISEKSEIFDDQFSVERPDGSNFTLKIRSTKLEDSAMYFCASSERGETQYFGPGTRLLVL.

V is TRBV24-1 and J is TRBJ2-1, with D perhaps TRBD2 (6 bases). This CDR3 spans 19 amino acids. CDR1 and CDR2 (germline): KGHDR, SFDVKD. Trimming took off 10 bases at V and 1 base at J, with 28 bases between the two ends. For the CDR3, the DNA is TGTGCCACGGGGAGAAAATGGGACTCGTTTGACCCTTCCTACAATGAGCAGTTCTTC. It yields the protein CATGRKWDSFDPSYNEQFF.

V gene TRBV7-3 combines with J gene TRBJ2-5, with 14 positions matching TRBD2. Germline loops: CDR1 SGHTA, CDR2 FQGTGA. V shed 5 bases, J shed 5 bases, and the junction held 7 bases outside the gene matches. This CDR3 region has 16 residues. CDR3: CASSGGLAGAGETQYF. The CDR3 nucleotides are TGTGCCAGCAGCGGGGGACTAGCGGGAGCTGGGGAGACCCAGTACTTC.

The CDR3 DNA reads TGTGCCAGCAGCTTACCGCGGGACAGAGGGAACACCATATATTTT. Translated, it gives CASSLPRDRGNTIYF. The rearrangement links TRBV7-8 to TRBJ1-3, with 7 bases lining up with TRBD1. The germline V gene encodes CDR1 SGHVS and CDR2 FQNEAQ. After removal of 2 bases from V and 7 bases from J, the junction contained 8 bases not matched to a gene. The CDR3 is made up of 15 amino acids.

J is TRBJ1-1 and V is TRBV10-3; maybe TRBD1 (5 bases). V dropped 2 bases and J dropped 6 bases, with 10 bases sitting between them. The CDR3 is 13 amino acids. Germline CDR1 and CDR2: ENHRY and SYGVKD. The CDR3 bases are TGTGCCATCAGTGAGGGTCAGGGAGCTGAAGCTTTCTTT. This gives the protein CAISEGQGAEAFF.